This record looks at one T cell receptor (beta chain) sequence and its context. Each participant's cohort was designated according to participant-reported clinical history. The CDR3 length is 13 residues. After removal of 5 bases from V and 3 bases from J, the junction contained 4 bases not matched to a gene. From germline, CDR1 is LNHDA and CDR2 SQIVND (reference sequence). This entry is derived from a study of blood T cell repertoires in COVID-19. Clones were sequenced by immunoSEQ multiplex PCR, and TCRdb holds only the in-frame ones, with some missing. Among approximately 500,000 clones listed, roughly 90% were seen once.

Sequences were obtained from PBMCs or T cells enriched from blood (not recorded which). The gene calls are TRBV19 and TRBJ2-7; TRBD2 aligns across 7 bases. The source of this sequence is a woman aged 40 to 50 who had recovered from COVID-19. This CDR3 is CASSAREGYEQYF. The DNA of the CDR3 is TGTGCCAGTAGTGCAAGGGAGGGCTACGAGCAGTACTTC. The full variable domain, in which reference TRBV19 and TRBJ2-7 provide the parts outside the CDR3, is DGGITQSPKYLFRKEGQNVTLSCEQNLNHDAMYWYRQDPGQGLRLIYYSQIVNDFQKGDIAEGYSVSREKKESFPLTVTSAQKNPTAFYLCASSAREGYEQYFGPGTRLTVT.